This T cell receptor beta chain appears in the sequencing data of a study of identical twins' blood T cells. This clonotype has just a few counts. CDR3 length: 15 residues. Looked up from germline, CDR1 is ENHRY and CDR2 is SYGVKD. V was cut by 3 bases and J by 5 bases, with 14 bases left in between. TCRdb re-analysed the 5' RACE reads in MiXCR, keeping a single row per CDR3 protein. The data hold fewer than 450,000 distinct CDR3 sequences, with around 30% observed a single time. The chain employs TRBV10-3 and TRBJ2-1, with D possibly TRBD1 on 6 matching bases. The receptor was derived from a woman aged 18 to 55 in good health. The specimen sequenced was PBMCs. The CDR3 is CAISDLAGAHNEQFF. Written as DNA, the CDR3 is TGTGCCATCAGTGACTTGGCAGGGGCACACAATGAGCAGTTCTTC.